This T cell receptor beta chain was observed in a study of beta chain features in type 1 diabetes. Across the study: In all, around 100 million sorted cells from all samples were analyzed. Study-wide findings and caveats: Naive, central memory and Treg TCRB repertoires seemed to resemble each other more closely in patients than they did in healthy donors.

Sorting gave populations that all exceeded 95% purity. A remark on this clone: Its antigen is unidentified.

Sequenced material consisted of expressed TCRB transcripts (all of the isolated RNA was reverse transcribed). It was found that naive, central memory and regulatory T cell samples averaged roughly 3.6 million reads. Assay used: immunoSEQ multiplex PCR; TCRdb lists only in-frame clones, some missing. Of 500,000 to 700,000 clones listed, 15% to 19% were seen once; the top ten hold about 0.087%. V was cut by 3 bases and J by 4 bases, with 10 bases left in between. This CDR3 region has 13 residues. CDR1 SGHTA and CDR2 FQGNSA come from the germline V gene. The sample taken for sequencing was naive CD4+ T cells from blood. This receptor was identified in a man aged 18 to 29 in good health. The J gene is TRBJ2-7, the V gene TRBV7-2; no definite D call. The CDR3 loop reads CASSFGRAYEQYF. The CDR3 DNA follows: TGTGCCAGCAGCTTTGGAAGGGCTTACGAGCAGTACTTC.